This T cell receptor beta chain was documented in a study of cytomegalovirus exposure and HLA in healthy donors. In the case of this clone: Its target is unknown.

The CDR3 runs to 15 residues. V was clipped by 7 bases and J by 5 bases; unmatched bases: 11. Per germline, CDR1 SGHVS and CDR2 FNYEAQ. PCR primers comprised 60 Vbeta and 13 Jbeta primers. Under the authors' procedure: In a later analysis, the count reached some 75 million unique TCR beta chains, with about 9.9 million shared. Clones were read by immunoSEQ multiplex PCR, and TCRdb kept only the in-frame ones, dropping some. V and J calls and clone size come straight from that table; D and trimming were deduced from the DNA. The repertoire holds fewer than 150,000 clones, 60% to 80% seen once, with 1% to 1.5% in the top ten. General study points: Presence/absence analyses took donor sequencing depth as roughly uniform. Further analysis was carried out later, and it showed several of the most significant clusters appearing linked to common viral pathogens. In terms of immune exposure information, only CMV serostatus was available.

The TCR originated in a man aged 50-60 years in good health and CMV-seronegative. The V call is TRBV7-6, the J call TRBJ2-3; TRBD2 matches 8 bases. The sequencing input was PBMCs. The CDR3 coding sequence is TGTGCCAGCAACCGAATACGGCTAGCGGGAGATACGCAGTATTTT. Its translation: CASNRIRLAGDTQYF.